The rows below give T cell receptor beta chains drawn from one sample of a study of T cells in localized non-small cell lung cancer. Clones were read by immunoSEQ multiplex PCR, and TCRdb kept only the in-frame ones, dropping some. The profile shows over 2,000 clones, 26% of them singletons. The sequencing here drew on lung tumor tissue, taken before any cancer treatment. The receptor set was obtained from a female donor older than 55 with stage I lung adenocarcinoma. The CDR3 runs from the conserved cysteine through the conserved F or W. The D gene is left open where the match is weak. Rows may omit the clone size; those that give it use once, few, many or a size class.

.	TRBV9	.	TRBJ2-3	TGTGCCAGCAGCCCTAGCTCCTACGCCACAGATACGCAGTATTTT	CASSPSSYATDTQYF
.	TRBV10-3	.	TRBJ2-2	TGTGCCATCAGTGAGTGGGACACCCGGTCCACCGGGGAGCTGTTTTTT	CAISEWDTRSTGELFF
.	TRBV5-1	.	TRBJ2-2	TGCGCCAGCAGCTCCACCCCTACCGCCGGGGAGCTGTTTTTT	CASSSTPTAGELFF
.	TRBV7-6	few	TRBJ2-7	TGTGCCAGCAGCCCACGCCAGGGTACCTACGAGCAGTACTTC	CASSPRQGTYEQYF
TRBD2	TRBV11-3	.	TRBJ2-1	TGTGCCAGCAGCTTAACTGAGACTAGCGGGAGGCTTCCTGATGAGCAGTTCTTC	CASSLTETSGRLPDEQFF
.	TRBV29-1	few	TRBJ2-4	TGCAGCGTTGAACAGAGGGACAAAAACATTCAGTACTTC	CSVEQRDKNIQYF
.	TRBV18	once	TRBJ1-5	TGTGCCAGCTCACCAAGTTCAAATGGGAATCAGCCCCAGCATTTT	CASSPSSNGNQPQHF
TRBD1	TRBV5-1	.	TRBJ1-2	TGCGCCAGCGGTGGTGGGGGACAGGGGCTCCGCTACACCTTC	CASGGGGQGLRYTF
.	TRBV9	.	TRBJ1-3	TGTGCCAGCAGTGAAGACAGGTCTTCAAACACCATATATTTT	CASSEDRSSNTIYF
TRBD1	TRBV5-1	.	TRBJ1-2	TGCGCCAGCAGCGAGCAACCGGGACAGGGATATGGCTACACCTTC	CASSEQPGQGYGYTF
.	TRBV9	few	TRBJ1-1	TGTGCCAGCAGGGAAACGGACAAAAGGAACACTGAAGCTTTCTTT	CASRETDKRNTEAFF
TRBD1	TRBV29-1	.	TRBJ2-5	TGCAGCGTACGAATCCGGGACAGACCTCAAGAGACCCAGTACTTC	CSVRIRDRPQETQYF
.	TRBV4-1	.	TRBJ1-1	TGCGCCAGCAGCCAAGATGCACGAATTGAAGCTTTCTTT	CASSQDARIEAFF
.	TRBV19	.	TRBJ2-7	TGTGCCAGTAGTATTGGGGAAGCCTACGAGCAGTACTTC	CASSIGEAYEQYF
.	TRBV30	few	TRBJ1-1	TGTGCCTGGAGTGGGGGTAACAGGGAAGCTTTCTTT	CAWSGGNREAFF
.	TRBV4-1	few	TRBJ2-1	TGCGCCAGCAGCCAAGAGGCGCCAGGCTCTTACAATGAGCAGTTCTTC	CASSQEAPGSYNEQFF
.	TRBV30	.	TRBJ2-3	TGTGCCTGGGGGTCTATGGGGAATACGCAGTATTTT	CAWGSMGNTQYF
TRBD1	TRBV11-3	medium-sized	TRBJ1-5	TGTGCCAGCAGCTTGGGACAGGCCGCTAATCAGCCCCAGCATTTT	CASSLGQAANQPQHF
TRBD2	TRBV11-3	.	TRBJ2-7	TGTGCCAGCGGCCCCGTTTCGGGAGGGACCTACGAGCAGTACTTC	CASGPVSGGTYEQYF
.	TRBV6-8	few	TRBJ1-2	TGTGCCAGCATCAACCCGGGTGGGGCGTCCTATGGCTACACCTTC	CASINPGGASYGYTF
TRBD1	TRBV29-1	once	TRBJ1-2	TGCAGCGTTGGCGGGGCCCGGGACAGGAGAAACTATGGCTACACCTTC	CSVGGARDRRNYGYTF
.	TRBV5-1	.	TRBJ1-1	TGCGCCAGCAGCCCAACGTCCGGGGGGGTGAACACTGAAGCTTTCTTT	CASSPTSGGVNTEAFF
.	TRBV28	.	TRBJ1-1	TGTGCCAGCAGTTTCCCACTTCGACAGGATCCACCTCTACAAAACACTGAAGCTTTCTTT	CASSFPLRQDPPLQNTEAFF
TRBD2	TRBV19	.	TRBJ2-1	TGTGCCAGTAGTTCCATAGCGGGGGGCTACGATGAGCAGTTCTTC	CASSSIAGGYDEQFF
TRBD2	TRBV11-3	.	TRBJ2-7	TGTGCCAGCAGCCCCAGTAGCGGGAGTTTCGACGAGCAGTACTTC	CASSPSSGSFDEQYF
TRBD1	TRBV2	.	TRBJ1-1	TGTGCCAGCAGGGGGGACAGGGGGCGCAACACTGAAGCTTTCTTT	CASRGDRGRNTEAFF
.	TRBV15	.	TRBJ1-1	TGTGCCACCAGCAGAGATCCTCGGGAGTCGGAAGCTTTCTTT	CATSRDPRESEAFF
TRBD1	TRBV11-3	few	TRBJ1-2	TGTGCCAGCAGCCCGGGACAGGGAGACTATGGCTACACCTTC	CASSPGQGDYGYTF
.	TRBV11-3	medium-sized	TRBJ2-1	TGTGCCAGCAGCCCCGGTGGGACCCCCTACAATGAGCAGTTCTTC	CASSPGGTPYNEQFF
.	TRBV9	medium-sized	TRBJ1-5	TGTGCCAGCAGCCTGGACCTTAGCAATCAGCCCCAGCATTTT	CASSLDLSNQPQHF
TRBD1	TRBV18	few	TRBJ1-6	TGTGCCAGCTCACCAATGGCAGGGGGCAGTTCACCCCTCCACTTT	CASSPMAGGSSPLHF
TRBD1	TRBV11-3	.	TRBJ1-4	TGTGCCAGCAGCTTATGGAATCGGGGACAGTCTAATGAAAAACTGTTTTTT	CASSLWNRGQSNEKLFF
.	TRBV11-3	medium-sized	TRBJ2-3	TGTGCCAGCAGCTTATCTGGGGGGCTAGCCACAGATACGCAGTATTTT	CASSLSGGLATDTQYF
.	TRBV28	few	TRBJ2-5	TGTGCCAGCAGTTCCGACAGGTTTCGGGAGACCCAGTACTTC	CASSSDRFRETQYF
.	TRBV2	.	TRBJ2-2	TGTGCCAGCAGCTTTGGGACAACGAACACCGGGGAGCTGTTTTTT	CASSFGTTNTGELFF
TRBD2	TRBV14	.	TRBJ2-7	TGTGCCAGCAGCCTGCGGGGGGATTACGAGCAGTACTTC	CASSLRGDYEQYF
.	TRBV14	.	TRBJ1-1	TGTGCCAGCAGCCAATACCTGGGCACTGAAGCTTTCTTT	CASSQYLGTEAFF
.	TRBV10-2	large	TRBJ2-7	TGCGCCAGCAGTGAGTATTCGACAACCTCCTACGAGCAGTACTTC	CASSEYSTTSYEQYF
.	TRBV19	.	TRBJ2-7	TGTGCCAGTAGTATGTTGTGGGGACAAGCCGCCTACGAGCAGTACTTC	CASSMLWGQAAYEQYF
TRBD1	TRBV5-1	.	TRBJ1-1	TGCGCCAGCAGCGGGGGACAGCTGAACACTGAAGCTTTCTTT	CASSGGQLNTEAFF
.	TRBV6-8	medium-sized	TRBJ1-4	TGTGCCAGCATTTTGTCAGTAAATGAAAAACTGTTTTTT	CASILSVNEKLFF
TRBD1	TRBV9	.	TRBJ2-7	TGTGCCAGCAGTGGAACCGGGACAGGGGCCTACGAGCAGTACTTC	CASSGTGTGAYEQYF
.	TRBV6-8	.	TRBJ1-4	TGTGCCAGCATCCGGACGGCCGCAACTAATGAAAAACTGTTTTTT	CASIRTAATNEKLFF
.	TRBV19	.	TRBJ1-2	TGTGCCAGTAGTATAGTGTCATCGATCGCCGAGGGCTACACCTTC	CASSIVSSIAEGYTF
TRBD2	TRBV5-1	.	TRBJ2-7	TGCGCCAGCAGCTGGACCGGGACTATTCCCTACGAGCAGTACTTC	CASSWTGTIPYEQYF
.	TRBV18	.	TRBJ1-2	TGTGCCAGCTCAAAAGGGGATACCCGGGGCTATGGCTACACCTTC	CASSKGDTRGYGYTF
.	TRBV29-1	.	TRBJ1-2	TGCAGCGTTGAAAATGGCCAGAATACTAACTATGGCTACACCTTC	CSVENGQNTNYGYTF
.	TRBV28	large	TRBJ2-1	TGTGCCAGCAGTGGATACGGGGCCGGACCCAATGAGCAGTTCTTC	CASSGYGAGPNEQFF
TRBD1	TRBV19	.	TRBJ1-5	TGTGCCAGTAGTATAGATCTCGAGACAGGGAAAAGGTCGCCCCAGCATTTT	CASSIDLETGKRSPQHF
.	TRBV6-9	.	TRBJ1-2	TGTGCCAGCACCGGGGGACTCGATTGGACCTTC	CASTGGLDWTF
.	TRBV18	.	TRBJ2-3	TGTGCCAGCTCACCAGTCTCGAGAGATACGCAGTATTTT	CASSPVSRDTQYF
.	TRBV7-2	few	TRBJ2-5	TGTGCCAGCAGCTTCCGCCGACAGGCCCAAGAGACCCAGTACTTC	CASSFRRQAQETQYF
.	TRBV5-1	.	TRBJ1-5	TGCGCCAGCAGCTTGGTTGGGGACGGCAATCAGCCCCAGCATTTT	CASSLVGDGNQPQHF
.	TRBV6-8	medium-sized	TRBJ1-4	TGTGCCAGCGTCATTACAGCAACTAATGAAAAACTGTTTTTT	CASVITATNEKLFF
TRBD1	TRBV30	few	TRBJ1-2	TGTGCCTGGGGGGACAGCCCCTACTATGGCTACACCTTC	CAWGDSPYYGYTF
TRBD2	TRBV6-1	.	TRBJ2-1	TGTGCCAGCAGTGAAGCTGGGACTAGCGGGATCAATTCTCGGAATGAGCAGTTCTTC	CASSEAGTSGINSRNEQFF